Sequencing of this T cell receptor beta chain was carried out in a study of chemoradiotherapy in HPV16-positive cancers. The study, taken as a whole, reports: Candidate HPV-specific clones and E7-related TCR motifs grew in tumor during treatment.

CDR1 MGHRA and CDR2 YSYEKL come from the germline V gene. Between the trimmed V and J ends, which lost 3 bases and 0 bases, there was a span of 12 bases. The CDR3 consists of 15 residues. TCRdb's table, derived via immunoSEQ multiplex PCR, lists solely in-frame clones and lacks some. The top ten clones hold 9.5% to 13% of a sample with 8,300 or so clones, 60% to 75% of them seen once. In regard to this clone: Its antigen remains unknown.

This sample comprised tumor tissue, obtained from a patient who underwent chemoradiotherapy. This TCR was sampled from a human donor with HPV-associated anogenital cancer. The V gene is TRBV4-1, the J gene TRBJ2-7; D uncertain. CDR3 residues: CASSQRTESSYEQYF. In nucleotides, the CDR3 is TGCGCCAGCAGCCAGAGGACGGAAAGCTCCTACGAGCAGTACTTC.